This record covers a single TCR beta chain. One junction end disagrees with the germline gene, perhaps due to a read error. The source of the sample is a study of blood T cell repertoires in COVID-19. For the study at large: There were acute and convalescent COVID-19 samples, and they came from the United States, Italy and Spain. Sources were T cells, B-cell-depleted T cells, or PBMCs; the material itself was cDNA or gDNA.

Some clones are missing from TCRdb's copy, which holds only in-frame ones; the method was immunoSEQ multiplex PCR. The sample yields about 250,000 clones, approximately 88% seen once. The germline gives CDR1 SSHAT, CDR2 FNYEAQ (reference sequence). This CDR3 spans 16 amino acids. This TCR derives from a woman between 40 and 50 years old who had recovered from COVID-19. Sequencing was carried out using peripheral blood. V is TRBV7-7 and J is TRBJ2-7; 9 nucleotides align to TRBD1. Here the CDR3 DNA reads TGTGCTAGCAGCCCTTTGTGGGACAGGGTTTTTTACGAGCAGTACTTC. Protein product: CASSPLWDRVFYEQYF.